The rows below give T cell receptor beta chains drawn from one sample of a study of T cells in Graves' hyperthyroidism and ophthalmopathy. One entry per CDR3 protein, called by TCRdb with MiXCR from the multiplex PCR reads. Of hundreds of thousands of distinct CDR3 sequences in the sample, about 14% are singletons; the top ten hold roughly an eighth. Sequenced sample: blood. The receptors shown here come from a woman between 45 and 60 years old with Graves' ophthalmopathy. The CDR3 runs from the conserved cysteine through the conserved F or W.

>TRBV20-1|TRBJ2-1|13
CSAVSSHVSEQFF
>TRBV6-1|TRBJ2-5|14
CASRTPPSQETQYF
>TRBV29-1|TRBJ2-3|16
CSVEGRVAGTTDTQYF
>TRBV6-2/TRBV6-3|TRBJ2-3|15
CASSLSSGDTDTQYF
>TRBV7-2|TRBJ2-3|15
CASSLTSGRTDTQYF
>TRBV7-8|TRBJ1-6|13
CASSLVANSPLHF
>TRBV28|TRBJ1-5|14
CASSFVLTNQPQHF
>TRBV5-6|TRBJ2-3|15
CASSLYLASPDTQYF
>TRBV15|TRBJ2-5|14
CATSRGFDQETQYF
>TRBV27|TRBJ2-6|14
CASSSLSGANVLTF
>TRBV28|TRBJ1-1|11
CASSVGAEAFF
>TRBV20-1|TRBJ2-7|18
CSAYVPGLAGGSSYEQYF
>TRBV29-1|TRBJ2-1|13
CSVDTGTYNEQFF
>TRBV6-2/TRBV6-3|TRBJ2-2|15
CASSYPAGRTGELFF
>TRBV12-3/TRBV12-4|TRBJ2-5|13
CASSLIGTGGPYF
>TRBV24-1|TRBJ2-1|13
CATRGGDVNEQFF
>TRBV5-1|TRBJ2-2|17
CASSLSAGTGDTGELFF
>TRBV28|TRBJ2-5|17
CASSPGLAGGFQETQYF
>TRBV9|TRBJ1-2|14
CASSVGTSDYGYTF
>TRBV5-1|TRBJ1-6|16
CASSLDRTENNSPLHF
>TRBV19|TRBJ2-2|15
CASRPSGRSTGELFF
>TRBV2|TRBJ1-6|15
CASTGTGGRDSPLHF
>TRBV6-2/TRBV6-3|TRBJ2-3|13
CASTALQGDTQYF
>TRBV27|TRBJ2-1|14
CASSSSSPHNEQFF
>TRBV9|TRBJ1-3|15
CASSYGQGPGNTIYF
>TRBV20-1|TRBJ2-1|13
CSVSRTSGDEQFF
>TRBV2|TRBJ2-1|13
CASSVTANNEQFF
>TRBV12-3/TRBV12-4|TRBJ1-5|16
CASSLHRGQGFQPQHF
>TRBV7-9|TRBJ2-7|18
CASSPGQDRMTSGYEQYF
>TRBV20-1|TRBJ2-3|13
CSAGMRTTDTQYF
>TRBV6-1|TRBJ2-2|16
CASRAGTSINTGELFF
>TRBV20-1|TRBJ2-1|15
CSAPEVGQGYNEQFF
>TRBV10-3|TRBJ1-1|16
CAISESVGQGAAEAFF
>TRBV6-1|TRBJ2-1|13
CASSEVHGNEQFF
>TRBV20-1|TRBJ2-7|16
CSANPPQGTDYYEQYF
>TRBV11-3|TRBJ1-4|13
CASSLDRDEKLFF